This T cell receptor beta chain was identified in a study of cytomegalovirus exposure and HLA in healthy donors. Background on the study: The 100 million to 140 million unique TCR beta sequences, from approximately 170 million T cells, were found by an earlier analysis.

Researchers ran the PCR with 60 Vbeta and 13 Jbeta primers. Profiling relied on immunoSEQ multiplex PCR, and the TCRdb table lists in-frame clones only, not all of them. This repertoire shows about 160,000 clones, around 76% found once; its top ten account for roughly 2%. The CDR3 loop spans 16 amino acids. Trimming stripped 0 bases from V and 10 bases from J, with 18 bases between. Germline V gene lookup returns CDR1 MNHEY and CDR2 SVGAGI. This clone has only one observation. The origin of this receptor is a female donor in good health and CMV-seronegative. The chain combines TRBV6-5 with TRBJ1-4; D gene ambiguous. The sample was PBMCs. CDR3 coding DNA: TGTGCCAGCAGTTACTCGACCCCTGGAGAGGGCGGAAAACTGTTTTTT. Encoded protein: CASSYSTPGEGGKLFF.